The entry that follows covers one T cell receptor beta chain sequence. Trimming took off 5 bases at V and 0 bases at J, with 7 bases between the two ends. Germline lookup yields CDR1 LNHDA and CDR2 SQIVND (reference sequence). This CDR3 has 14 residues. The data originate from a study of blood T cell repertoires in COVID-19. Study information: The analysed material was cDNA or gDNA that came from T cells, B-cell-depleted T cells, or PBMCs.

Per the authors' pipeline: Amplification with reference gene primers provided the estimates of nucleated cell counts. Libraries were prepared by immunoSEQ multiplex PCR; TCRdb keeps only in-frame clonotypes and omits some of them. The V and J calls and clone size were taken over from that table, and D and trimming were inferred from the DNA. The sample lists 200,000 to 300,000 clones; roughly 86% were seen once. This TCR was sampled from a man aged 50-60 years with acute or convalescent COVID-19. The sample was peripheral blood. The V and J genes are TRBV19 and TRBJ1-4; possibly TRBD1 for D (5 bases). The DNA for the CDR3 is TGTGCCAGTAGTCAGGGCCCAACTAATGAAAAACTGTTTTTT. This sequence encodes CASSQGPTNEKLFF.